This is a list of T cell receptor beta chains from one sample in a study of control samples from healthy donors and cancer patients. Repertoires were generated with immunoSEQ multiplex PCR, while TCRdb's copy carries only in-frame clones and drops some. This sample's table has some 180,000 clones. Sequencing was carried out using blood. Source of these receptors: a woman in her twenties or thirties in good health. The CDR3 runs from the conserved cysteine through the conserved F or W. A D gene is named only where the DNA matches it firmly.

d_gene	j_gene	len	v_gene	CDR3aa
.	TRBJ1-1	15	TRBV12-2	CASRLGPRPNTEAFF
.	TRBJ1-1	13	TRBV3-1/TRBV3-2	CASSQGGSRGAFF
.	TRBJ1-1	13	TRBV11-3	CASSFYGDTEAFF
.	TRBJ1-1	15	TRBV28	CASSLPGGLNTEAFF
.	TRBJ1-2	14	TRBV28	CASSLTGGLNGYTF
.	TRBJ1-2	10	TRBV20-1	CRPNGVGYTF
.	TRBJ1-5	12	TRBV29-1	CSVEGVNQPQHF
.	TRBJ1-2	15	TRBV6-5	CASSYSTGSNYGYTF
.	TRBJ1-5	17	TRBV27	CASSLWGRQESNQPQHF
.	TRBJ1-5	12	TRBV28	CASHRANQPQHF
.	TRBJ2-1	16	TRBV2	CASSGPGGSSYNEQFF
.	TRBJ1-4	13	TRBV28	CASSQAGLEKLFF
.	TRBJ2-3	12	TRBV18	CASSPNTDTQYF
.	TRBJ2-3	15	TRBV19	CASSEGGFRTDTQYF
.	TRBJ1-3	17	TRBV11-3	CASSRNRRGLLANTIYF
.	TRBJ1-3	17	TRBV11-2	CASSLNPRVRTGNTIYF
.	TRBJ1-3	20	TRBV4-3	CASSPYGVGSPGSSGNTIYF
TRBD1	TRBJ1-1	19	TRBV7-9	CASSLPVPGQGARGTEAFF